A selection of T cell receptor beta chains follows, all from one sample in a study of T-cell reconstitution after alpha-beta-depleted transplantation in children. TCRdb reprocessed the PCR reads with MiXCR, giving one entry per CDR3 protein. The sample has some 200,000 distinct CDR3 sequences, 8% to 10% seen once; the top ten hold about 6%. The sample here was PBMCs from the stem cell graft donor, taken from the stem cell graft. The receptor source for this set is a human donor who donated a stem cell graft to a child with acute lymphoblastic leukemia. Both conserved end residues are part of each CDR3. The order of the fields is CDR3 DNA, CDR3 protein, clone size, V gene, D gene, J gene. A D gene is named only where the DNA matches it firmly. Not all rows give a size; the values are once, few, many and, for expanded clones, a class.

CDR3 DNA: TGTGCCAGTAGTATAGATCTAGACAGCTCATCCTACGAGCAGTACTTC
CDR3 protein: CASSIDLDSSSYEQYF
clone size: NA
V gene: TRBV19
D gene: NA
J gene: TRBJ2-7

CDR3 DNA: TGCGCCAGCAGCCAGGACCAATCTACTTCGGAGTACTTC
CDR3 protein: CASSQDQSTSEYF
clone size: few
V gene: TRBV5-1
D gene: NA
J gene: TRBJ2-7

CDR3 DNA: TGTGCCAGCACCGACGGGACAGGGGTTGAAGCTTTCTTT
CDR3 protein: CASTDGTGVEAFF
clone size: few
V gene: TRBV12-3/TRBV12-4
D gene: TRBD1
J gene: TRBJ1-1

CDR3 DNA: TGCAGTGCTAGAGATGGGACAGGGGCCGAGCAGTACTTC
CDR3 protein: CSARDGTGAEQYF
clone size: NA
V gene: TRBV20-1
D gene: TRBD1
J gene: TRBJ2-7

CDR3 DNA: TGTGCCAGCAGCCCGACTGTCGGTGGCTACACCTTC
CDR3 protein: CASSPTVGGYTF
clone size: few
V gene: TRBV12-3/TRBV12-4
D gene: NA
J gene: TRBJ1-2

CDR3 DNA: TGTGCCAGCAGCTTAGTTAGAGGACAGGGTTCTAACAATGAGCAGTTCTTC
CDR3 protein: CASSLVRGQGSNNEQFF
clone size: NA
V gene: TRBV7-8
D gene: TRBD1
J gene: TRBJ2-1

CDR3 DNA: TGTGCCAGCAGGCTACTGACTAGCGGGTCGGGCGAGCAGTACTTC
CDR3 protein: CASRLLTSGSGEQYF
clone size: few
V gene: TRBV27
D gene: TRBD2
J gene: TRBJ2-7

CDR3 DNA: TGCAGTGCTAGAGATGGGACTAGCGGGTACAGCTCCTACAATGAGCAGTTCTTC
CDR3 protein: CSARDGTSGYSSYNEQFF
clone size: medium-sized
V gene: TRBV20-1
D gene: TRBD2
J gene: TRBJ2-1

CDR3 DNA: TGTGCCATCAGACAACGGGACAGCTCCTACAATGAGCAGTTCTTC
CDR3 protein: CAIRQRDSSYNEQFF
clone size: many
V gene: TRBV10-3
D gene: TRBD1
J gene: TRBJ2-1

CDR3 DNA: TGTGCCAGCAGCCGCCTCAGGGTGACTGAGCAGTTCTTC
CDR3 protein: CASSRLRVTEQFF
clone size: many
V gene: TRBV11-2
D gene: NA
J gene: TRBJ2-1

CDR3 DNA: TGTGCCACCAGTGATGCTATAGGGAATCAGCCCCAGCATTTT
CDR3 protein: CATSDAIGNQPQHF
clone size: few
V gene: TRBV24-1
D gene: NA
J gene: TRBJ1-5

CDR3 DNA: TGTGCCAGCAGCCAAGAATCCAGGGAGGAAGAGACCCAGTACTTC
CDR3 protein: CASSQESREEETQYF
clone size: NA
V gene: TRBV3-1
D gene: NA
J gene: TRBJ2-5

CDR3 DNA: TGTGCCAGCAGCTTAGAAGGGGCCCCCTCCTACGAGCAGTACTTC
CDR3 protein: CASSLEGAPSYEQYF
clone size: NA
V gene: TRBV7-8
D gene: NA
J gene: TRBJ2-7

CDR3 DNA: TGTGCCAGCCGCCTAGCCTACGAGCAGTACTTC
CDR3 protein: CASRLAYEQYF
clone size: many
V gene: TRBV6-5
D gene: NA
J gene: TRBJ2-7

CDR3 DNA: TGTGCCAGCAGGCAGGGGGCGCAGGCCCCTAGCTACACCTTC
CDR3 protein: CASRQGAQAPSYTF
clone size: NA
V gene: TRBV28
D gene: TRBD1
J gene: TRBJ1-2

CDR3 DNA: TGTGCCATCAGTGACCCGGACGGAAAACTGTTTTTT
CDR3 protein: CAISDPDGKLFF
clone size: many
V gene: TRBV10-3
D gene: NA
J gene: TRBJ1-4

CDR3 DNA: TGTGCCAGCAGCGGGGTTGGAGAGCAGTACTTC
CDR3 protein: CASSGVGEQYF
clone size: few
V gene: TRBV25-1
D gene: NA
J gene: TRBJ2-7

CDR3 DNA: TGTGCCAGCAGCTTAGGAAGGGGCAGTCAGCCCCAGCATTTT
CDR3 protein: CASSLGRGSQPQHF
clone size: NA
V gene: TRBV7-6
D gene: NA
J gene: TRBJ1-5

CDR3 DNA: TGCGCCAGCAGCTTGGAGGGTTCCCGGGAAGCTTTCTTT
CDR3 protein: CASSLEGSREAFF
clone size: NA
V gene: TRBV5-1
D gene: NA
J gene: TRBJ1-1

CDR3 DNA: TGTGCCAGCAGCTTCTCCGGGACTAGCGGGTCCGGGGAGCTGTTTTTT
CDR3 protein: CASSFSGTSGSGELFF
clone size: NA
V gene: TRBV7-2
D gene: TRBD2
J gene: TRBJ2-2

CDR3 DNA: TGTGCCAGCAGCCGCGGCCTAGCGATGGGTCACACCGGGGAGCTGTTTTTT
CDR3 protein: CASSRGLAMGHTGELFF
clone size: many
V gene: TRBV7-2
D gene: NA
J gene: TRBJ2-2

CDR3 DNA: TGTGCCAGCAGTCCCCGGCCCGGGCGTCCGTTCTTC
CDR3 protein: CASSPRPGRPFF
clone size: once
V gene: TRBV27
D gene: NA
J gene: TRBJ2-1

CDR3 DNA: TGCGCCAGCCGCCCGGCTAGCGGCCTCTACGAGCAGTACTTC
CDR3 protein: CASRPASGLYEQYF
clone size: few
V gene: TRBV5-1
D gene: TRBD2
J gene: TRBJ2-7

CDR3 DNA: TGTGCCAGCGGACCGAACCCCGCTGGAAACACCATATATTTT
CDR3 protein: CASGPNPAGNTIYF
clone size: few
V gene: TRBV9
D gene: NA
J gene: TRBJ1-3

CDR3 DNA: TGTGCCAGCAGGAAGGTGCAGGTTTCGGAGACCCAGTACTTC
CDR3 protein: CASRKVQVSETQYF
clone size: once
V gene: TRBV7-2
D gene: NA
J gene: TRBJ2-5

CDR3 DNA: TGTGCCAGTAGTAGGGGGTTGGCAGATACGCAGTATTTT
CDR3 protein: CASSRGLADTQYF
clone size: NA
V gene: TRBV19
D gene: NA
J gene: TRBJ2-3

CDR3 DNA: TGTGCCATCACCGAAGACGGGAATACGCAGTATTTT
CDR3 protein: CAITEDGNTQYF
clone size: NA
V gene: TRBV10-3
D gene: NA
J gene: TRBJ2-3

CDR3 DNA: TGCGCCAGCAGCGGGTTGGACTTAGATACGCAGTATTTT
CDR3 protein: CASSGLDLDTQYF
clone size: few
V gene: TRBV5-1
D gene: NA
J gene: TRBJ2-3

CDR3 DNA: TGCAGTGCTAGACGGGACAGGGGGAACTATGGCTACACCTTC
CDR3 protein: CSARRDRGNYGYTF
clone size: few
V gene: TRBV20-1
D gene: TRBD1
J gene: TRBJ1-2

CDR3 DNA: TGTGCCAGCAGCTTAGAATTGAGTCAGCTCTATGGCTACACCTTC
CDR3 protein: CASSLELSQLYGYTF
clone size: NA
V gene: TRBV11-2
D gene: NA
J gene: TRBJ1-2

CDR3 DNA: TGTGCCAGCAGTGAACGAGTTCGTCAGCCCCAGCATTTT
CDR3 protein: CASSERVRQPQHF
clone size: many
V gene: TRBV6-1
D gene: NA
J gene: TRBJ1-5

CDR3 DNA: TGCGCCAGCAGTCGAACGGGACAGGGAATTGATGAGCAGTTCTTC
CDR3 protein: CASSRTGQGIDEQFF
clone size: many
V gene: TRBV10-1
D gene: TRBD1
J gene: TRBJ2-1

CDR3 DNA: TGTGCCAGCTCCTCAGCAGGAACCTCCTACGAGCAGTACTTC
CDR3 protein: CASSSAGTSYEQYF
clone size: NA
V gene: TRBV9
D gene: NA
J gene: TRBJ2-7

CDR3 DNA: TGCGCCAGCAGCCTAAATACAGGGGATTCATCTGAAGCTTTCTTT
CDR3 protein: CASSLNTGDSSEAFF
clone size: many
V gene: TRBV5-1
D gene: TRBD1
J gene: TRBJ1-1

CDR3 DNA: TGTGCCAGCAGCTTAGTCGACAGTTCCTACGAGCAGTACTTC
CDR3 protein: CASSLVDSSYEQYF
clone size: few
V gene: TRBV7-6
D gene: NA
J gene: TRBJ2-7

CDR3 DNA: TGTGCCAGCAGCCAAGATCTAAGTGCATACGAGCAGTACTTC
CDR3 protein: CASSQDLSAYEQYF
clone size: many
V gene: TRBV3-1
D gene: NA
J gene: TRBJ2-7

CDR3 DNA: TGTGCCAGCAGCCGACAGGGGAGTGCCGGGGAGCTGTTTTTT
CDR3 protein: CASSRQGSAGELFF
clone size: few
V gene: TRBV11-2
D gene: TRBD1
J gene: TRBJ2-2

CDR3 DNA: TGCAGTGCTAGAGATCTGGGACAACTCACAGATACGCAGTATTTT
CDR3 protein: CSARDLGQLTDTQYF
clone size: many
V gene: TRBV20-1
D gene: NA
J gene: TRBJ2-3

CDR3 DNA: TGTGCCAGCAGCCCAGGGACACCGGTAGACTATGGCTACACCTTC
CDR3 protein: CASSPGTPVDYGYTF
clone size: few
V gene: TRBV7-2
D gene: NA
J gene: TRBJ1-2

CDR3 DNA: TGTGCCAGTAGTACCCCCCGCTCGGAGCGCTACGAGCAGTACTTC
CDR3 protein: CASSTPRSERYEQYF
clone size: NA
V gene: TRBV19
D gene: NA
J gene: TRBJ2-7

CDR3 DNA: TGCAGCGTGGAAAGACAGGGGGAAGTGGGAGATACGCAGTATTTT
CDR3 protein: CSVERQGEVGDTQYF
clone size: NA
V gene: TRBV29-1
D gene: TRBD1
J gene: TRBJ2-3

CDR3 DNA: TGCGCCAGCAGCCCCGGGACTAGCATTAATGAGCAGTTCTTC
CDR3 protein: CASSPGTSINEQFF
clone size: NA
V gene: TRBV5-1
D gene: TRBD2
J gene: TRBJ2-1

CDR3 DNA: TGTGCCAGCAGCCATCACAATGAGCAGTTCTTC
CDR3 protein: CASSHHNEQFF
clone size: NA
V gene: TRBV7-2
D gene: NA
J gene: TRBJ2-1

CDR3 DNA: TGCGCCAGCAGCACCACTAGCGGGGGGCGTGATGAGCAGTTCTTC
CDR3 protein: CASSTTSGGRDEQFF
clone size: many
V gene: TRBV5-1
D gene: TRBD2
J gene: TRBJ2-1

CDR3 DNA: TGTGCTAGTGGTACGCCGGCCGGGACAGGGATCACTGAAGCTTTCTTT
CDR3 protein: CASGTPAGTGITEAFF
clone size: once
V gene: TRBV12-5
D gene: TRBD1
J gene: TRBJ1-1

CDR3 DNA: TGTGCCAGCAGACTACCCGAAGGGGGGGGTCTGGAGACCCAGTACTTC
CDR3 protein: CASRLPEGGGLETQYF
clone size: many
V gene: TRBV28
D gene: NA
J gene: TRBJ2-5

CDR3 DNA: TGCAGCGTTGAATCCCCCCCCGGGGAGCTGTTTTTT
CDR3 protein: CSVESPPGELFF
clone size: NA
V gene: TRBV29-1
D gene: NA
J gene: TRBJ2-2

CDR3 DNA: TGTGCCAGCATGGTGGGGGGTGGCACTGAAGCTTTCTTT
CDR3 protein: CASMVGGGTEAFF
clone size: few
V gene: TRBV27
D gene: NA
J gene: TRBJ1-1

CDR3 DNA: TGTGCCAGCAGTTTAAATGAAGGACAGCTGCAGTATTTT
CDR3 protein: CASSLNEGQLQYF
clone size: many
V gene: TRBV12-3/TRBV12-4
D gene: NA
J gene: TRBJ2-3

CDR3 DNA: TGTGCCAGCAGGATACAGAACACTGAAGCTTTCTTT
CDR3 protein: CASRIQNTEAFF
clone size: NA
V gene: TRBV6-2/TRBV6-3
D gene: NA
J gene: TRBJ1-1

CDR3 DNA: TGCAGTGCCCGGGACAGGGAAGCTTCACCCCTCCACTTT
CDR3 protein: CSARDREASPLHF
clone size: few
V gene: TRBV20-1
D gene: TRBD1
J gene: TRBJ1-6

CDR3 DNA: TGTGCCAGCAGTTTAGGAGGGCAGGACCAGCATTTT
CDR3 protein: CASSLGGQDQHF
clone size: many
V gene: TRBV27
D gene: NA
J gene: TRBJ1-5

CDR3 DNA: TGTGCCACCAGATTCGAGGGCGATCCACAAGAGACCCAGTACTTC
CDR3 protein: CATRFEGDPQETQYF
clone size: NA
V gene: TRBV10-3
D gene: NA
J gene: TRBJ2-5

CDR3 DNA: TGTGCCAGCAGCGCCCAGCTTTTGGGGGATCAGCCCCAGCATTTT
CDR3 protein: CASSAQLLGDQPQHF
clone size: NA
V gene: TRBV5-6
D gene: NA
J gene: TRBJ1-5

CDR3 DNA: TGTGCCAGCAGCCCGTCATCCCGGACAAGTAATGAAAAACTGTTTTTT
CDR3 protein: CASSPSSRTSNEKLFF
clone size: few
V gene: TRBV4-2
D gene: NA
J gene: TRBJ1-4

CDR3 DNA: TGTGCCAGCGGTCAGGACAGGGGCTCTGGGGCCAACGGCCTGACTTTC
CDR3 protein: CASGQDRGSGANGLTF
clone size: NA
V gene: TRBV25-1
D gene: TRBD1
J gene: TRBJ2-6

CDR3 DNA: TGTGCCAGCAGCTTTATGGTGGGTTTCCAAGAGACCCAGTACTTC
CDR3 protein: CASSFMVGFQETQYF
clone size: few
V gene: TRBV7-9
D gene: NA
J gene: TRBJ2-5

CDR3 DNA: TGTGCCAGCAGCGATCTAGTTGAAAAACTGTTTTTT
CDR3 protein: CASSDLVEKLFF
clone size: many
V gene: TRBV7-9
D gene: NA
J gene: TRBJ1-4

CDR3 DNA: TGTGCCAGCAGTTTAGGGCCTGCCTACACCTTC
CDR3 protein: CASSLGPAYTF
clone size: many
V gene: TRBV12-3/TRBV12-4
D gene: NA
J gene: TRBJ1-2

CDR3 DNA: TGTGCCAGCAGTACCTCGGGACTGGGCACAGATACGCAGTATTTT
CDR3 protein: CASSTSGLGTDTQYF
clone size: few
V gene: TRBV2
D gene: NA
J gene: TRBJ2-3